This is a list of T cell receptor beta chains from one sample in a study of blood T cell repertoires in COVID-19. The assay was immunoSEQ multiplex PCR, and TCRdb's table has in-frame clones only and misses some. This table holds some 300,000 clones, 89% found once. Input material: PBMCs or T cells enriched from blood (not recorded which). Receptor source: a woman aged 45-59 years who had been exposed to COVID-19. CDR3s include the opening cysteine and the closing phenylalanine or tryptophan. A D gene is named only where the DNA matches it firmly. Some rows mark clone size as missing; the rest say once, few, many or name a class of expanded clone.

clone size	D gene	V gene	J gene	CDR3 protein	CDR3 DNA
-	TRBD2	TRBV10-3	TRBJ2-3	CAISLAGGSTDTQYF	TGTGCCATCAGTCTAGCGGGGGGGAGCACAGATACGCAGTATTTT
-	TRBD1	TRBV28	TRBJ2-5	CASSQPGQKETQYF	TGTGCCAGCAGTCAGCCGGGACAGAAAGAGACCCAGTACTTC
-	-	TRBV5-1	TRBJ2-2	CASSLEPVPTGELFF	TGCGCCAGCAGCTTGGAACCGGTGCCCACCGGGGAGCTGTTTTTT
-	TRBD2	TRBV7-8	TRBJ2-7	CASSSTSGGAYEQYF	TGTGCCAGCAGCTCGACTAGCGGGGGGGCGTACGAGCAGTACTTC
-	TRBD1	TRBV10-3	TRBJ2-7	CAISLGQAYEQYF	TGTGCCATCAGCCTCGGACAGGCCTACGAGCAGTACTTC
-	TRBD1	TRBV6-2/TRBV6-3	TRBJ1-1	CASSFPRQGGVNTEAFF	TGTGCCAGCAGTTTTCCCAGACAGGGTGGAGTGAACACTGAAGCTTTCTTT
-	TRBD1	TRBV4-1	TRBJ2-7	CASSQGWQGAEQYF	TGCGCCAGCAGCCAAGGGTGGCAGGGGGCCGAGCAGTACTTC
-	-	TRBV7-2	TRBJ2-1	CASSFPTSGVRDEQFF	TGTGCCAGCAGCTTCCCGACTAGTGGGGTGAGGGATGAGCAGTTCTTC
-	-	TRBV5-1	TRBJ1-2	CASSLDGSVVGYTF	TGCGCCAGCAGCTTGGATGGGAGCGTGGTTGGCTACACCTTC
-	-	TRBV6-5	TRBJ2-3	CASSYSAAQRTDTQYF	TGTGCCAGCAGTTACTCTGCGGCCCAGCGCACAGATACGCAGTATTTT
-	-	TRBV29-1	TRBJ1-1	CSAGSVNTEAFF	TGCAGCGCAGGGAGCGTGAACACTGAAGCTTTCTTT
once	-	TRBV6-5	TRBJ2-6	CASSYSFSGANVLTF	TGTGCCAGCAGTTACTCCTTCTCTGGGGCCAACGTCCTGACTTTC
-	-	TRBV21-1	TRBJ2-1	CASSIRTEYNEQFF	TGTGCCAGCAGCATTAGGACAGAATACAATGAGCAGTTCTTC
-	-	TRBV3-1/TRBV3-2	TRBJ2-5	CASSQDRGETQYF	TGTGCCAGCAGCCAAGATCGGGGGGAGACCCAGTACTTC
-	-	TRBV7-2	TRBJ2-3	CASGKGLVEGTQYF	TGTGCCAGCGGCAAAGGGCTGGTGGAGGGTACGCAGTATTTT
once	TRBD2	TRBV7-9	TRBJ2-5	CASSLRTSLWVETQYF	TGTGCCAGCAGCTTAAGGACTAGTCTCTGGGTAGAGACCCAGTACTTC
-	-	TRBV30	TRBJ2-5	CAWNEGSQETQYF	TGTGCCTGGAACGAGGGTTCACAAGAGACCCAGTACTTC
-	-	TRBV19	TRBJ1-1	CASRGPSSDRNTEAFF	TGTGCCAGTAGGGGGCCTTCGTCGGACCGGAACACTGAAGCTTTCTTT
-	-	TRBV28	TRBJ2-7	CASSLRGYEQYF	TGTGCCAGCAGCCTTAGAGGCTACGAGCAGTACTTC
-	-	TRBV3-1/TRBV3-2	TRBJ2-3	CASSPRTGGTDTQYF	TGTGCCAGCAGCCCTAGGACGGGGGGCACAGATACGCAGTATTTT
-	TRBD1	TRBV9	TRBJ2-1	CASSVAWEDRGEGNEQFF	TGTGCCAGCAGCGTAGCTTGGGAGGACAGGGGGGAGGGCAATGAGCAGTTCTTC
-	TRBD1	TRBV2	TRBJ1-4	CASSEARDRGKGKLFF	TGTGCCAGCAGTGAAGCTCGCGACAGGGGAAAGGGAAAACTGTTTTTT
-	-	TRBV28	TRBJ1-5	CASRQGGGHNQPQHF	TGTGCCAGCCGACAAGGAGGCGGTCACAATCAGCCCCAGCATTTT
-	TRBD2	TRBV5-6	TRBJ2-3	CASSSGGASDTQYF	TGTGCCAGCAGTAGCGGGGGGGCGTCAGATACGCAGTATTTT
-	-	TRBV2	TRBJ1-6	CASIPGPNSPLHF	TGTGCCAGCATCCCAGGGCCAAATTCACCCCTCCACTTT
-	-	TRBV6-5	TRBJ1-2	CASRDSNLYGYTF	TGTGCCAGCAGAGACTCCAACTTATATGGCTACACCTTC
-	-	TRBV28	TRBJ1-2	CASRTGGDYGYTF	TGTGCCAGTAGGACGGGGGGCGACTATGGCTACACCTTC
-	-	TRBV5-1	TRBJ2-7	CASSLDGSYEQYF	TGCGCCAGCAGCTTGGACGGTTCCTACGAGCAGTACTTC
-	TRBD1	TRBV30	TRBJ1-1	CAWRPDRAEAFF	TGTGCCTGGAGACCCGACAGGGCTGAAGCTTTCTTT
-	TRBD1	TRBV30	TRBJ1-5	CAWSVGGWSNQPQHF	TGTGCCTGGAGTGTAGGGGGCTGGAGCAATCAGCCCCAGCATTTT
-	-	TRBV29-1	TRBJ1-2	CSVGRGGRRAEFNYGYTF	TGCAGCGTTGGACGGGGGGGGCGAAGGGCAGAGTTTAACTATGGCTACACCTTC
-	-	TRBV19	TRBJ1-1	CATTLGGNTEAFF	TGTGCCACCACCCTGGGAGGGAACACTGAAGCTTTCTTT